The T cell receptor beta chain under discussion was sequenced for a study of PD-1 blockade in mismatch repair-deficient tumors. Study at large: Patients had approximately 13 mismatch repair-deficient cancer types, all previously treated and progressing.

Data came from immunoSEQ multiplex PCR; TCRdb stores just in-frame clones and leaves some out. The sample lists around 120,000 clones; 86% were seen once. Germline assignment: CDR1 LNHDA and CDR2 SQIVND (reference sequence). V lost 4 bases, J lost 6 bases, and 5 bases stayed unmatched. This CDR3 is 13 amino acids long. TCR sequencing covered a few patients who responded to pembrolizumab. This material consisted of peripheral blood, taken 44 weeks after starting pembrolizumab. This chain connects TRBV19 to TRBJ2-7; 8 bases match TRBD1. This TCR derives from an adult with mismatch repair-deficient cancer. CDR3 nucleotides: TGTGCCAGTAGTACTGGACAGGGCGGCGAGCAGTACTTC. This codes for CASSTGQGGEQYF.